This is a list of T cell receptor beta chains from one sample in a study of CD8 T cells in ankylosing spondylitis. TCRdb fed the 5' RACE reads into MiXCR, producing one record per CDR3 protein. The sample yields roughly 440,000 distinct CDR3 sequences, roughly 18% seen once. The sample comprised blood, either unsorted or a sorted T cell fraction (not recorded which). These receptors were obtained from a male donor with ankylosing spondylitis. CDR3s include the opening cysteine and the closing phenylalanine or tryptophan. The D gene is left open where the match is weak. Expanded clones get a size class; other rows say once, few or many, or leave the size out.

D: TRBD2
J: TRBJ2-7
V: TRBV5-1
size: few
DNA: TGCGCCAGCAGCCCGGGACTAGCGGGCCGGAGGGTGTACGAGCAGTACTTC
CDR3: CASSPGLAGRRVYEQYF

D: TRBD1
J: TRBJ1-6
V: TRBV3-1
size: -
DNA: TGTGCCAGCAGCACCCGACAGGGGGAAGGATCACCCCTCCACTTT
CDR3: CASSTRQGEGSPLHF

D: -
J: TRBJ1-6
V: TRBV9
size: -
DNA: TGTGCCAGCAGCGTAGAGCTCGGGGGGGGCTCACCCCTCCACTTT
CDR3: CASSVELGGGSPLHF

D: -
J: TRBJ2-7
V: TRBV20-1
size: -
DNA: TGCAGTGTGGGGGATCGAGGGGAGACCTACGAGCAGTACTTC
CDR3: CSVGDRGETYEQYF

D: -
J: TRBJ2-3
V: TRBV7-2
size: many
DNA: TGTGCCAGCAGCTTTCCCGACACAGATACGCAGTATTTT
CDR3: CASSFPDTDTQYF

D: -
J: TRBJ1-1
V: TRBV7-9
size: few
DNA: TGTGCCAGCAGCTCCCCCGAACAGGGAGGGAACACTGAAGCTTTCTTT
CDR3: CASSSPEQGGNTEAFF

D: -
J: TRBJ2-5
V: TRBV20-1
size: once
DNA: TGCAGTGCTAGTGATCTGAGACTCTCCCGAGAGACCCAGTACTTC
CDR3: CSASDLRLSRETQYF

D: TRBD2
J: TRBJ2-7
V: TRBV19
size: -
DNA: TGTGCCAGTAGTATAGTGAGCGGGGGAAGCTCCTACGAGCAGTACTTC
CDR3: CASSIVSGGSSYEQYF

D: TRBD2
J: TRBJ2-7
V: TRBV6-1
size: -
DNA: TGTGCCAGCAGAAGGGGCGCGGGGGGGCGTTCAGACTCCTACGAGCAGTACTTC
CDR3: CASRRGAGGRSDSYEQYF

D: -
J: TRBJ2-1
V: TRBV12-3/TRBV12-4
size: many
DNA: TGTGCCAGCAGTTTAGGGCAGGGGACGACTGGGGATGAGCAGTTCTTC
CDR3: CASSLGQGTTGDEQFF

D: -
J: TRBJ1-2
V: TRBV9
size: -
DNA: TGTGCCAGCAGCGGAACCACAGGGCACTATGGCTACACCTTC
CDR3: CASSGTTGHYGYTF

D: TRBD1
J: TRBJ1-1
V: TRBV5-1
size: -
DNA: TGCGCCAGCAGCTTGTTCCCCGGCAGGGGGACTGGTGACACTGAAGCTTTCTTT
CDR3: CASSLFPGRGTGDTEAFF